This T cell receptor (beta chain) was profiled in a study of cytomegalovirus exposure and HLA in healthy donors. Study-wide results and caveats: Sequencing depth across donors, presence/absence analyses assumed, was roughly uniform. Cytomegalovirus association was listed for 164 TCR beta chains.

PCR employed 60 Vbeta and 13 Jbeta primers. Only in-frame clones appear in the TCRdb table, and some are missing; sequencing was by immunoSEQ multiplex PCR. Seen here are 170,000 or so clones, about 83% observed once, and the top ten hold 4.8%. In germline, CDR1 is SGHAT, CDR2 FQNNGV. This CDR3 region has 14 residues. The V gene end was trimmed by 5 bases and the J gene end by 5 bases; junction bases not matched to a gene: 8. Comment on this clone: The antigen remains undetermined.

The TCR originated in a girl between 5 and 17 years old in good health and CMV-seropositive. Sequenced sample: PBMCs. The chain recombines TRBV11-2 with TRBJ1-2, with 7 bases identical to TRBD1. The CDR3 nucleotides are TGTGCCAGCAGCCAAGGACAGGCATATTATGGCTACACCTTC. As protein: CASSQGQAYYGYTF. The whole variable domain, filled in from reference TRBV11-2 and TRBJ1-2, reads EAGVAQSPRYKIIEKRQSVAFWCNPISGHATLYWYQQILGQGPKLLIQFQNNGVVDDSQLPKDRFSAERLKGVDSTLKIQPAKLEDSAVYLCASSQGQAYYGYTFGSGTRLTVV.